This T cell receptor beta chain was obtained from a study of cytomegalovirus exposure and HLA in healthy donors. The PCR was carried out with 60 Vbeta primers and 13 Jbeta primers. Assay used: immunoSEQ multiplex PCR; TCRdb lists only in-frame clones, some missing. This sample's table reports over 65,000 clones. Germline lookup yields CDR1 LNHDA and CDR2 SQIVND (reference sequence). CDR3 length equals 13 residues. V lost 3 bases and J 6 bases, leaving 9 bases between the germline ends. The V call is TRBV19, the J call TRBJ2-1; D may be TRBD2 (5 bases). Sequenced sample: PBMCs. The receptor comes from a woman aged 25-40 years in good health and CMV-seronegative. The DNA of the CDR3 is TGTGCCAGTAGTATCGGGCTAGCCAATGAGCAGTTCTTC. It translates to CASSIGLANEQFF. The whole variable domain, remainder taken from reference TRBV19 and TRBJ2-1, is DGGITQSPKYLFRKEGQNVTLSCEQNLNHDAMYWYRQDPGQGLRLIYYSQIVNDFQKGDIAEGYSVSREKKESFPLTVTSAQKNPTAFYLCASSIGLANEQFFGPGTRLTVL.